What follows are 28 T cell receptor beta chains derived from one specimen sequenced in a study of response to subunit inactivated influenza vaccine. In TCRdb, the RT-PCR reads were re-called with MiXCR into one record per CDR3 protein. The sample consists of 250,000 to 350,000 distinct CDR3 sequences, roughly 20% of them appearing once. This specimen consisted of PBMCs from blood, obtained approximately 20 months after vaccination. These receptors all stem from a man between 50 and 69 years old who received an inactivated influenza vaccine.

The V gene is TRBV12-3 or TRBV12-4, the J gene TRBJ1-1, with D unresolved. The ends were cut back, 6 bases at V and 3 bases at J, with 11 bases in the middle. The CDR3 runs 13 residues. The CDR3 DNA sequence: TGTGCCAGCAGGACTTTCGGGGACACTGAAGCTTTCTTT. It encodes CASRTFGDTEAFF.

The rearrangement uses TRBV20-1 and TRBJ2-1; D could derive from TRBD1 or TRBD2 (5 bases each). The CDR3 sequence is 14 residues long. Germline loops: CDR1 DFQATT, CDR2 SNEGSKA (reference sequence). The V end lost 5 bases, the J end lost 7 bases, and 18 bases lay between the germline ends. CDR3 in DNA: TGCAGTGCTCGACCCGGGGCCGTCGTTAATGAGCAGTTCTTC. This encodes CSARPGAVVNEQFF.

A remark on this clonotype: At one end, the junction sequence differs from germline, possibly due to a read error. V usage is TRBV20-1 and J usage is TRBJ1-3; D remains unclear. Germline V gives CDR1 DFQATT, CDR2 SNEGSKA (reference sequence). The CDR3 is made up of 11 amino acids. CDR3 nucleotides: TGCAGTGCTCGAGAAGGAAACACCATATATTTT. Translation: CSAREGNTIYF.

V and J are TRBV9 and TRBJ1-6, with D uncertain. V was pared by 2 bases and J by 7 bases, with 13 bases between. Looked up from germline, CDR1 is SGDLS and CDR2 is YYNGEE. The CDR3 contains 15 residues. The CDR3 spells CASSVIEGPNSPLHF. CDR3 coding DNA: TGTGCCAGCAGCGTGATTGAAGGGCCCAATTCACCCCTCCACTTT.

This clonotype occurred a few times. The rearrangement links TRBV6-1 to TRBJ1-4, with D possibly matching TRBD1 (6 bases). CDR3 length: 13 amino acids. Germline values: CDR1 MNHNS, CDR2 SASEGT. Trimming cost V 6 bases and J 8 bases, with 13 bases left between them. This CDR3 is CASRTGFVEKLFF. The CDR3 DNA reads TGTGCCAGCAGAACAGGGTTCGTGGAAAAACTGTTTTTT.

This clonotype was seen only a few times. The chain couples TRBV11-3 to TRBJ2-7; D is perhaps TRBD2 (6 bases). The CDR3 totals 14 residues. Trimming stripped 5 bases from V and 2 bases from J, with 13 bases between. From germline, CDR1 is SGHNT and CDR2 YENEEA. CDR3 residues: CASSAGLPPYEQYF. The CDR3 DNA reads TGTGCCAGCAGCGCGGGACTTCCGCCCTACGAGCAGTACTTC. The full variable domain, with the rest looked up from reference TRBV11-3 and TRBJ2-7, is EAGVVQSPRYKIIEKKQPVAFWCNPISGHNTLYWYLQNLGQGPELLIRYENEEAVDDSQLPKDRFSAERLKGVDSTLKIQPAELGDSAVYLCASSAGLPPYEQYFGPGTRLTVT.

The gene calls are TRBV18 and TRBJ2-3, with a tentative D call TRBD2 (6 bases). V was pared by 1 base and J by 2 bases, with 16 bases between. The CDR3 has 17 residues. The germline CDR1 and CDR2 sequences are KGHSH and LQKENI. This CDR3 is CASSPRLGAGPTDTQYF. The DNA for the CDR3 is TGTGCCAGCTCACCACGGCTCGGGGCGGGACCCACAGATACGCAGTATTTT. Filled out from reference TRBV18 and TRBJ2-3, the complete variable domain reads NAGVMQNPRHLVRRRGQEARLRCSPMKGHSHVYWYRQLPEEGLKFMVYLQKENIIDESGMPKERFSAEFPKEGPSILRIQQVVRGDSAAYFCASSPRLGAGPTDTQYFGPGTRLTVL.

V usage is TRBV19 and J usage is TRBJ1-1, with D possibly being TRBD1 (5 bases). The CDR3 is made up of 13 amino acids. Germline lookup yields CDR1 LNHDA and CDR2 SQIVND (reference sequence). Trimming shortened V by 7 bases and J by 3 bases, and 12 bases separated the two germline ends. The CDR3: CASKRDFDTEAFF. DNA of the CDR3: TGTGCCAGTAAACGGGACTTCGACACTGAAGCTTTCTTT.

This clonotype appeared a few times. An end of the junction does not agree with germline; a read error may underlie this. V usage is TRBV10-3 and J usage is TRBJ2-7, with D unclear. The CDR3 is made up of 11 amino acids. Germline V gene data show CDR1 as ENHRY and CDR2 as SYGVKD. The CDR3 DNA reads as TGTGCCATCGGTGAGAGCTACGAGCAGTACTTC. Its translation is CAIGESYEQYF.

V is TRBV5-1 and J is TRBJ1-2, with D perhaps TRBD1 (5 bases). Trimming took off 5 bases at V and 10 bases at J, with 21 bases between the two ends. Germline V gene sequence: CDR1 SGHRS, CDR2 YFSETQ. This CDR3 is 14 amino acids long. CDR3 in DNA: TGCGCCAGCAGGACAGTCAAGTCGGATGGCCTCTACACCTTC. The encoded protein is CASRTVKSDGLYTF.

This chain uses TRBV20-1 with TRBJ2-2; the match to TRBD1 covers 7 bases. Germline V gene sequence: CDR1 DFQATT, CDR2 SNEGSKA (reference sequence). The CDR3 is made up of 15 amino acids. Germline trimming cut 4 bases from V and 4 bases from J; bases unmatched to any gene: 9. CDR3 amino acids: CSATRLPGGTGELFF. The CDR3 bases are TGCAGTGCTACTCGACTCCCAGGGGGCACCGGGGAGCTGTTTTTT.

The CDR3 loop reads CSAPRGQSYNSPLHF. The CDR3 DNA follows: TGCAGTGCCCCCAGAGGACAGTCCTATAATTCACCCCTCCACTTT. V is TRBV20-1 and J is TRBJ1-6, with a tentative D call TRBD1 (6 bases). The V and J ends lost 6 bases and 1 base respectively, with 13 bases between them. Germline V CDR1 and CDR2: DFQATT, SNEGSKA (reference sequence). CDR3 length equals 15 residues.

This clonotype has a handful of counts. The V call is TRBV10-3, the J call TRBJ2-3; 7 nucleotides line up with TRBD2. The junction had 10 bases not matched to a gene; V was cut back by 6 bases and J by 4 bases. Looked up from germline, CDR1 is ENHRY and CDR2 is SYGVKD. The length of the CDR3 is 15 residues. DNA of the CDR3: TGTGCCATCAGGTCCTCCTGGGGGGGTTCAGATACGCAGTATTTT. It yields the protein CAIRSSWGGSDTQYF.

This rearrangement joins TRBV6-5 to TRBJ2-2; D is unclear. The V end was cut by 0 bases, the J end by 0 bases, with 2 bases between. The CDR3 is made up of 14 amino acids. CDR1 MNHEY and CDR2 SVGAGI come from the germline V gene. The CDR3 region is CASSYSPNTGELFF. CDR3 nucleotide sequence: TGTGCCAGCAGTTACTCTCCGAACACCGGGGAGCTGTTTTTT.

The V and J genes are TRBV6-1 and TRBJ2-4; weak D call: TRBD2 (5 bases). The CDR3 has 13 residues. CDR1 is MNHNS and CDR2 is SASEGT in the germline V gene. Deletions cut 6 bases from V and 6 bases from J, with 12 bases between. The CDR3 is CASREVRGNIQYF. CDR3 nucleotide sequence: TGTGCCAGCAGGGAGGTTCGTGGAAACATTCAGTACTTC.

This clonotype was seen more than once but under ten times. CDR3 in amino acids: CASSSDLQYGYTF. CDR3 nucleotides: TGTGCCAGCAGCTCGGACCTACAATATGGCTACACCTTC. V is TRBV7-2 and J is TRBJ1-2; no firm D call. The CDR3 loop spans 13 amino acids. The V gene lost 4 bases and the J gene lost 5 bases, with 11 bases spanning the gap. Per germline, CDR1 SGHTA and CDR2 FQGNSA.

This clonotype was seen only once. The chain combines TRBV7-2 with TRBJ2-2, with D possibly called TRBD1 or TRBD2 (5 bases each). This CDR3 comprises 16 residues. V was shortened by 2 bases and J by 7 bases, with 17 bases between the two germline ends. Germline V CDR1 and CDR2: SGHTA, FQGNSA. The CDR3 region is CASSLSSLGVGGELFF. DNA for the CDR3: TGTGCCAGCAGCTTATCCTCTCTGGGGGTGGGCGGGGAGCTGTTTTTT. The variable domain in full, completed from reference TRBV7-2 and TRBJ2-2, reads GAGVSQSPSNKVTEKGKDVELRCDPISGHTALYWYRQSLGQGLEFLIYFQGNSAPDKSGLPSDRFSAERTGGSVSTLTIQRTQQEDSAVYLCASSLSSLGVGGELFFGEGSRLTVL.

The J gene is TRBJ2-7, the V gene TRBV20-1, with D maybe TRBD1 (6 bases). The V gene's germline CDR1 is DFQATT and CDR2 SNEGSKA (reference sequence). The CDR3 length is 15 residues. V lost 4 bases to trimming and J lost 10 bases, with 26 bases between them. The CDR3 coding sequence is TGCAGTGCTAACCGGGACAAGCCGTCTACGAGGCAACAGTACTTC. Translating it yields CSANRDKPSTRQQYF.

This chain joins TRBV4-2 and TRBJ1-1; the match to TRBD1 covers 9 bases. The germline CDR1 and CDR2 sequences are LGHNA and YNFKEQ. This CDR3 comprises 17 residues. V lost 4 bases and J lost 0; bases outside the gene matches: 9. The DNA for the CDR3 is TGTGCCAGCAGCCTCGGACAGGGGCCTATCATGAACACTGAAGCTTTCTTT. Protein product: CASSLGQGPIMNTEAFF.

This clonotype occurred many times. This chain joins TRBV15 and TRBJ1-2, with 8 bases matching TRBD1. The J segment lost 3 bases and the V segment lost 6 bases, leaving 9 bases of the junction unmatched. The CDR3 is made up of 15 amino acids. CDR1 LNHNV and CDR2 YYDKDF come from the germline V gene (reference sequence). CDR3 nucleotide sequence: TGTGCCACCAGGGGGACGGACAGGGCGGACTATGGCTACACCTTC. Protein product: CATRGTDRADYGYTF.

This chain connects TRBV21-1 to TRBJ1-1; the table names TRBD1, a call not compared with the DNA. TRBV21-1 is marked as a pseudogene. This CDR3 is 20 amino acids long. In DNA form, the CDR3 reads TGTGCCAGCAGCAGGGCCCGACACATTTCCTCAACGACAGGAGACACTGAAGCTTTCTTT. Amino acids: CASSRARHISSTTGDTEAFF.

The chain is built from TRBV4-3 and TRBJ2-3, with TRBD1 identical over 8 bases. CDR1 is LGHNA and CDR2 is YSLEER in the germline V gene. V lost 1 base to trimming and J lost 4 bases; unmatched junction nucleotides: 7. The CDR3 consists of 16 residues. The CDR3 sequence: CASSQGTGLGADTQYF. The CDR3 DNA follows: TGCGCCAGCAGCCAAGGGACAGGGCTCGGCGCAGATACGCAGTATTTT.

This clonotype was seen a single time. This may be a read error, as it is one base from a much larger clone. The genes are TRBV7-2 and TRBJ2-3, with TRBD2 matching 8 bases. This CDR3 spans 15 amino acids. CDR1 and CDR2 from the germline V gene are SGHTA and FQGNSA. With 1 base clipped from V and 4 bases from J, the junction kept 4 bases outside the gene matches. The CDR3 sequence is CASSLVSGAADTQYF. In DNA, the CDR3 is TGTGCCAGCAGCTTAGTTAGCGGGGCAGCAGATACGCAGTATTTT. The full variable domain, rest sourced from reference TRBV7-2 and TRBJ2-3, is GAGVSQSPSNKVTEKGKDVELRCDPISGHTALYWYRQSLGQGLEFLIYFQGNSAPDKSGLPSDRFSAERTGGSVSTLTIQRTQQEDSAVYLCASSLVSGAADTQYFGPGTRLTVL.

V usage is TRBV7-2 and J usage is TRBJ2-1; 7 bases line up with TRBD1. CDR3 length equals 13 residues. Germline V gene sequence: CDR1 SGHTA, CDR2 FQGNSA. V shed 5 bases and J 9 bases; nucleotides not matched to a gene: 7. The CDR3: CASSPNRGFEQFF. The CDR3 coding sequence is TGTGCCAGCAGCCCCAACAGGGGTTTTGAGCAGTTCTTC.

The table lists this clonotype with a few counts. This chain connects TRBV20-1 to TRBJ2-3; possibly TRBD2 for D (6 bases). The V end lost 4 bases, the J end lost 1 base, and 15 bases lay between the germline ends. This CDR3 is 15 amino acids long. Germline V gene sequence: CDR1 DFQATT, CDR2 SNEGSKA (reference sequence). In DNA form, the CDR3 reads TGCAGTGCTACCATGCGGCGGGGAGGCACAGATACGCAGTATTTT. It is translated as CSATMRRGGTDTQYF.

J is TRBJ1-1 and V is TRBV6-2 or TRBV6-3; 7 nucleotides match TRBD1. Trimming cost V 6 bases and J 12 bases; bases outside gene matches: 4. Germline CDR1 reads MNHEY; CDR2 reads SVGEGT. CDR3 length equals 10 residues. The CDR3 DNA reads as TGTGCCAGCAGCGACAGGGTACCTTTCTTT. This codes for CASSDRVPFF.

V is TRBV14 and J is TRBJ1-2, with no clear D. Trimming removed 1 base at V and 7 bases at J, with 13 bases between. This CDR3 contains 14 residues. The germline V gene has CDR1 SGHDN and CDR2 FVKESK. DNA of the CDR3: TGTGCCAGCAGCCAAGTGTCGGCAGGTCCTGGCTACACCTTC. It yields the protein CASSQVSAGPGYTF. Supplemented by reference TRBV14 and TRBJ1-2, the full variable domain reads EAGVTQFPSHSVIEKGQTVTLRCDPISGHDNLYWYRRVMGKEIKFLLHFVKESKQDESGMPNNRFLAERTGGTYSTLKVQPAELEDSGVYFCASSQVSAGPGYTFGSGTRLTVV.

There are a few counts of this clonotype. CDR3 coding DNA: TGCAGCGTTGAAAGCGGTTCAGGGTATGGCTACACCTTC. This translates into CSVESGSGYGYTF. The chain has TRBV29-1 and TRBJ1-2, with a weak D call TRBD1 (5 bases). The V and J ends lost 2 bases and 5 bases respectively, with 12 bases between them. Germline CDR1 SQVTM, CDR2 ANQGSEA. This CDR3 has 13 amino acids.